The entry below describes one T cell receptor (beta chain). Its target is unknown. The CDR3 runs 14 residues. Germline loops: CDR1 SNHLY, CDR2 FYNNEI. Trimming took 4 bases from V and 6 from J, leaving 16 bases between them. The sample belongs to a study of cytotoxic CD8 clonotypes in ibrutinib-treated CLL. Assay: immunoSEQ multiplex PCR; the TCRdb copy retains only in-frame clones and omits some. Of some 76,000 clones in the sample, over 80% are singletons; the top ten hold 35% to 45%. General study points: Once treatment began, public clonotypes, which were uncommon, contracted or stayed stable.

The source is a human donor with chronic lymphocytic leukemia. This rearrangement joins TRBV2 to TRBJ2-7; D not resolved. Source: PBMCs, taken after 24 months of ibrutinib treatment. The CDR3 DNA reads TGTGCCAGCAGTGGTTCCGTTATCGGTGGCGAGCAGTACTTC. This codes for CASSGSVIGGEQYF.